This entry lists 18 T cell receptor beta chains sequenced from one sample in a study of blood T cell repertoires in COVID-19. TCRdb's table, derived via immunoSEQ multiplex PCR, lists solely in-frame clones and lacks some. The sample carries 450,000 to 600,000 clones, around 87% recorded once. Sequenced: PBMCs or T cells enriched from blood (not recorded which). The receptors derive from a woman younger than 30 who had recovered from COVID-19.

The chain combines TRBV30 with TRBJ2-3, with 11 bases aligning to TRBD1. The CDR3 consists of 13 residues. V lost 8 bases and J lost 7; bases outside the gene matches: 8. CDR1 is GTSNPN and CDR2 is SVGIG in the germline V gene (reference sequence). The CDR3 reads CAAGRDRGNTQYF. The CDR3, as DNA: TGTGCCGCAGGGCGGGACAGGGGGAATACGCAGTATTTT.

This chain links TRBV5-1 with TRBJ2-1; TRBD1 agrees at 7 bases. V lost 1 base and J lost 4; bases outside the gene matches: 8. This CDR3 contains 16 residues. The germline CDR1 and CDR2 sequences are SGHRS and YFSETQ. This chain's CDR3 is CASSLIPGQTYNEQFF. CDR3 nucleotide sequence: TGCGCCAGCAGCTTGATCCCGGGACAGACATACAATGAGCAGTTCTTC.

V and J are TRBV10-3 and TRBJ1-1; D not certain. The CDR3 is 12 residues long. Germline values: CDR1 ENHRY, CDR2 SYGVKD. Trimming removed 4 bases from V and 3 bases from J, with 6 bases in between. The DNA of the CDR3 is TGTGCCATCAGTGCGGTCGACACTGAAGCTTTCTTT. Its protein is CAISAVDTEAFF.

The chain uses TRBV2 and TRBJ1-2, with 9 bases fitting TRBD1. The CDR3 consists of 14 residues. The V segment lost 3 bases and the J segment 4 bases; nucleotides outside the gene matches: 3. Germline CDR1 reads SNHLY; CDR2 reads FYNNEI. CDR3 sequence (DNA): TGTGCCAGCAGTGAGACAGGGGGGAGCTATGGCTACACCTTC. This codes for CASSETGGSYGYTF.

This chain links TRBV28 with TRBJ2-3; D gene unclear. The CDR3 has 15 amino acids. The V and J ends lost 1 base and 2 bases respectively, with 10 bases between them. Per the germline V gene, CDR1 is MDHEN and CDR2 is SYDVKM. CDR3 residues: CASSLSQLLTDTQYF. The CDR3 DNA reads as TGTGCCAGCAGTTTATCACAGCTCCTCACAGATACGCAGTATTTT.

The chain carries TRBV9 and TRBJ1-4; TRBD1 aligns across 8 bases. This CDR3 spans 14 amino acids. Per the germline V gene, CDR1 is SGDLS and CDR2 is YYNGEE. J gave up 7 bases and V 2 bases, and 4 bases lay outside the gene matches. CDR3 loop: CASSVQGAGEKLFF. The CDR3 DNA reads TGTGCCAGCAGCGTCCAGGGGGCGGGTGAAAAACTGTTTTTT. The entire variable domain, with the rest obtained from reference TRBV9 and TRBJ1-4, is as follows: DSGVTQTPKHLITATGQRVTLRCSPRSGDLSVYWYQQSLDQGLQFLIQYYNGEERAKGNILERFSAQQFPDLHSELNLSSLELGDSALYFCASSVQGAGEKLFFGSGTQLSVL.

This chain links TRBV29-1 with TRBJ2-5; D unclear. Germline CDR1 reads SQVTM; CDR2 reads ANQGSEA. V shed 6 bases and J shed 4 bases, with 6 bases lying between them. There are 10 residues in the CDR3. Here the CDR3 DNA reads TGCAGCGTGAGAAGAGAGACCCAGTACTTC. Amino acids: CSVRRETQYF.

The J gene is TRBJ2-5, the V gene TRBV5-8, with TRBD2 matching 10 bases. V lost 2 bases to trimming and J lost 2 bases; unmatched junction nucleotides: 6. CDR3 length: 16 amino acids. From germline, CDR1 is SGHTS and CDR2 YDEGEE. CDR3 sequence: CASSLQGSGGQETQYF. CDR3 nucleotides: TGTGCCAGCAGCTTACAGGGTAGCGGGGGGCAAGAGACCCAGTACTTC.

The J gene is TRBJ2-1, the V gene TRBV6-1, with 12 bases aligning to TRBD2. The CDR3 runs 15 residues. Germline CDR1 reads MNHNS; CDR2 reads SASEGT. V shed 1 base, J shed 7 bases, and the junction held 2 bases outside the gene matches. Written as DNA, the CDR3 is TGTGCCAGCAGTGAAGAAGGACTAGCGGGAAATGAGCAGTTCTTC. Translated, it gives CASSEEGLAGNEQFF.

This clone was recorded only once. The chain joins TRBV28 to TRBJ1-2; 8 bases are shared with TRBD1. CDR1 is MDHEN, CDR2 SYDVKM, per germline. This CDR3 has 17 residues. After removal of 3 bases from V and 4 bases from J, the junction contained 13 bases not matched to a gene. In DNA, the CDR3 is TGTGCCAGCAGTTTCCCCGATCAGGGGGCGTTTGGCTATGGCTACACCTTC. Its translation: CASSFPDQGAFGYGYTF.

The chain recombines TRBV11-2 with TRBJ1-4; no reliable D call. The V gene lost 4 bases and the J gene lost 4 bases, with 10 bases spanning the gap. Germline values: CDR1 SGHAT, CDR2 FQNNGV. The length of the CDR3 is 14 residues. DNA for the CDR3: TGTGCCAGCAGCTCCACCTACGGTAATGAAAAACTGTTTTTT. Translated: CASSSTYGNEKLFF.

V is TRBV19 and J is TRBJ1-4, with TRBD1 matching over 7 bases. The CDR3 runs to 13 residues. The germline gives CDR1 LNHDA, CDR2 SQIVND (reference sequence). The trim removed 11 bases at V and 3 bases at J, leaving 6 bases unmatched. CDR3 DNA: TGTGCCGGATCGACAGGGCCTAATGAAAAACTGTTTTTT. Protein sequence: CAGSTGPNEKLFF.

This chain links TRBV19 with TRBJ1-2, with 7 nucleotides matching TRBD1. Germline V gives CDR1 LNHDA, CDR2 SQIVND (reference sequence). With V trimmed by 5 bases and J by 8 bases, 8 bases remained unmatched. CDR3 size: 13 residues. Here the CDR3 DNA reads TGTGCCAGTAGTCGTGGACAGGTTCAAGGCTACACCTTC. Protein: CASSRGQVQGYTF.

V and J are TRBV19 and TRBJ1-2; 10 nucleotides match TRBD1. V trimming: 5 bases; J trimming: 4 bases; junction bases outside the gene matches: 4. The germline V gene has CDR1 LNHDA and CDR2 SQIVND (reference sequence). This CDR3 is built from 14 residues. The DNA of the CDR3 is TGTGCCAGTAGTCTTCGGACAGGGGGCTATGGCTACACCTTC. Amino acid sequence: CASSLRTGGYGYTF.

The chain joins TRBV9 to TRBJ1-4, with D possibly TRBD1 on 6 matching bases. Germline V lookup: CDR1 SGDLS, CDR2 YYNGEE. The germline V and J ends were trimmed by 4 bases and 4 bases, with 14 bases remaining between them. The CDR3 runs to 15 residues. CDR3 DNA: TGTGCCAGCAGCCAGGGGCAGGGATTTAATGAAAAACTGTTTTTT. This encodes CASSQGQGFNEKLFF.

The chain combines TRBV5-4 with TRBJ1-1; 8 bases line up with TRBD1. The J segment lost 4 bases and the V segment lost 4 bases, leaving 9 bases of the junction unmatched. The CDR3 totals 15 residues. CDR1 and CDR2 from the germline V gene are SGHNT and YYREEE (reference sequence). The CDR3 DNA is TGTGCCAGCAGCGGCCGGGACAGGAAGATCACTGAAGCTTTCTTT. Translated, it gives CASSGRDRKITEAFF.

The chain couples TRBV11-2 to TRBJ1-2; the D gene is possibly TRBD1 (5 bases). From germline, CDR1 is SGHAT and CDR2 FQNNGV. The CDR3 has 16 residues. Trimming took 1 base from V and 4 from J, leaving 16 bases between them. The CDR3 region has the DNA TGTGCCAGCAGCTTAGCCACGGGGGGGGACCTCTATGGCTACACCTTC. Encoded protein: CASSLATGGDLYGYTF. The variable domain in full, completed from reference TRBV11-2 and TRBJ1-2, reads EAGVAQSPRYKIIEKRQSVAFWCNPISGHATLYWYQQILGQGPKLLIQFQNNGVVDDSQLPKDRFSAERLKGVDSTLKIQPAKLEDSAVYLCASSLATGGDLYGYTFGSGTRLTVV.

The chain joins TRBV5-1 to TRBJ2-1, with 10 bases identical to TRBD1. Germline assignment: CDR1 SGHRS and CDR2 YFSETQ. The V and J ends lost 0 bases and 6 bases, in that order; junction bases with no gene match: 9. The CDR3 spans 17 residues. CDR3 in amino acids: CASSLEGTGAGRNEQFF. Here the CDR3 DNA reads TGCGCCAGCAGCTTGGAGGGGACAGGGGCCGGTCGCAATGAGCAGTTCTTC.